This T cell receptor (beta chain) was captured in a study of patients and donors after allogeneic stem cell transplantation (TCRdb year 2020). This clonotype was counted between two and nine times. It has no known antigen specificity. No qualities accompany the bases; no much larger clone lies one base away. The library was produced with RT-PCR. The instrument was a NextSeq 550. TCRdb reran the public reads through fastp at Q25 and MiXCR, keeping productive beta chains. Merged by CDR3 protein, the rows form single entries marked with the most common genes and DNA. This sample comprises roughly 140,000 distinct CDR3 sequences, roughly 35% of them detected only once. The ten largest clones capture 50% of the sample. The germline V gene (reference sequence) gives CDR1 as MNHEY and CDR2 as SMNVEV. V is pruned by 2 bases and J by 6 bases, leaving 1 base of the junction without a gene match. The CDR3 runs 14 residues from the cysteine to the phenylalanine. The retained sequence is limited to the CDR3, 42 bases, with the frame set at the first base.

This chain is built from TRBV27 and TRBJ1-5; TRBD1 aligns with 10 central bases. This clonotype originated in a human donor who was either an allogeneic HSCT recipient or a stem cell or donor lymphocyte infusion donor (not recorded which). It is not recorded whose cells these are; they may come from a transplant donor. Sequenced: blood, either unsorted or a sorted T cell fraction (not recorded which). The DNA sequence follows: TGTGCCAGCAGTTTAAGACAGGGGGCTCAGCCCCAGCATTTT. It is translated as CASSLRQGAQPQHF.